This T cell receptor (beta chain) stems from a study of cytomegalovirus exposure and HLA in healthy donors. Whole-study context: The early release's HLA-typed donors yielded 65 million to 85 million unique TCRs. Points from the study as a whole: Many donors carried some public TCRs, although rarity characterized most TCR sequences.

The CDR3 is 17 residues long. V lost 0 bases, J lost 4 bases, and 12 bases stayed unmatched. The germline V gene has CDR1 SGDLS and CDR2 YYNGEE. A word on this clone: Its matching antigen is unknown.

Both 60 Vbeta primers and 13 Jbeta primers went into the PCR. Repertoires were generated with immunoSEQ multiplex PCR, while TCRdb's copy carries only in-frame clones and drops some. The table lists under 150,000 clones, around 82% of them singletons. The rearrangement uses TRBV9 and TRBJ2-7, with 8 nucleotides matching TRBD1. The sequencing input was PBMCs. The receptor's source is a woman aged 40 to 49 in good health and CMV-seropositive. This chain's CDR3 is CASSVVVGQEKVYEQYF. For the CDR3, the DNA is TGTGCCAGCAGCGTAGTCGTGGGACAGGAGAAAGTTTACGAGCAGTACTTC. The variable domain in full, completed from reference TRBV9 and TRBJ2-7, reads DSGVTQTPKHLITATGQRVTLRCSPRSGDLSVYWYQQSLDQGLQFLIQYYNGEERAKGNILERFSAQQFPDLHSELNLSSLELGDSALYFCASSVVVGQEKVYEQYFGPGTRLTVT.